This paragraph reports one TCR beta chain. What this receptor recognizes is not known. A roughly 2.6 ml peripheral blood sample was drawn into PAXgene tubes per donor and stored at -80°C. Total RNA was isolated from whole blood with the PAXgene blood miRNA kit on an automated QIAcube, without T cell sorting. Deep TCRalpha and TCRbeta repertoire profiling with unique molecular barcoding was performed on peripheral blood of monozygotic twin pairs concordant or discordant for inflammatory bowel disease. Smoking habits were recorded for all twin pairs, and individuals were classified as current, former or never smokers. The cysteine opens and the phenylalanine closes a CDR3 of 14 amino acids. No DNA has been recorded. CDR1 and CDR2, per the germline V gene (reference sequence), are GTSNPN and SVGIG. This sample was taken from a study of monozygotic twins with inflammatory bowel disease (dated by TCRdb to about 2019). For the study in its entirety: The complete study included around 30 monozygotic twin pairs: 19 IBD-discordant Danish pairs and nine German pairs, of which four were IBD-concordant and five were IBD-discordant. Each individual had, on average, about 151 000 unique TCRalpha sequences and 181 000 unique TCRbeta sequences available for analysis. The search for disease-associated traits relied mainly on comparing IBD patients with their genetically identical healthy co-twins within discordant pairs.

The method was 5' RACE. Each TCR library was prepared from about 3,300 ng of total RNA. For each sample, cDNA synthesis was carried out in eight separate reactions using SMARTScribe reverse transcriptase. During cDNA synthesis, unique molecular identifiers containing a 6-nucleotide sample barcode were introduced by template switching. TCRalpha and TCRbeta cDNA was amplified in two nested PCRs of approximately 16 and 10 cycles, and bead purification was carried out after each PCR. Before amplification, the cDNA was treated with uracil DNA-glycosylase and purified using the QIAquick PCR purification kit. In the second PCR, Illumina TruSeq-compatible adapters and sample-specific barcodes were added. Library quality and concentration were checked on TapeStation and Qubit, and libraries were pooled at around 4.9 ng each. Sequencing of the pooled libraries was done on an Illumina HiSeq2500 single-index Rapid Run using custom sequencing primers and 2 x 100 bp reads. The authors processed their data as follows. PCR and sequencing errors were corrected by UMI-based consensus assembly using MiGEC version 1.2.6. MiXCR version 2.1.1 handled V(D)J alignment, clonotype assembly and CDR3 extraction. Gene usage, clonotype sharing and MAIT/NKT TCR abundance were normalised by analysing the top 1000, 10 000 and 20 000 clonotypes per sample. After downsampling to 27 000 UMIs, diversity was calculated as the inverse Simpson index using the vegan R package. Paired Mann-Whitney U tests on discordant twin pairs were used, with Benjamini-Hochberg multiple-testing correction. Through TCRdb reprocessing, the reads give one entry per CDR3 protein sequence; DNA is omitted. It is TCRdb's table, rather than the study itself, that gives the V and J calls and clone size. This sample's records show 400,000 to 500,000 distinct CDR3 sequences. 2.4% of the sample comes from the top ten.

General findings and caveats noted by the study authors: Because patients were on differing immunosuppressive treatments, the repertoires may have picked up extra background noise and inter-individual variability. Repertoire similarity did not differ between concordant and discordant twins, possibly due to limited statistical power. The results gave no support for a single strong signal or clonotype linked to IBD. Measured by the inverse Simpson index, TCRbeta repertoire diversity was lower in IBD patients than in their healthy co-twins. Different T cell subtypes could not be distinguished in the analysis. Compared with healthy twins, IBD patients shared fewer clonotypes with other individuals, and the difference was most pronounced in patients with signs of disease activity.

The sample was blood. This chain joins TRBV30 to TRBJ2-5; TCRdb lists TRBD1, though no DNA is available to test this call. The TCR comes from a human donor with ulcerative colitis or Crohn's disease, or a healthy co-twin of an affected twin (not recorded which). CDR3 loop: CAWSIDRGQETQYF.